What follows is one T cell receptor beta chain and its context. What antigen it recognizes has not been identified. Within one base of it there is no much larger clone, and no base qualities were kept. The sample comes from a study of shared clonotypes between healthy human individuals (dated by TCRdb to 2018 to 2021). About the study as a whole: Two women and a few men aged 18 to 49 years were included in the cohort. Blood TCR repertoires of a handful of healthy adults were deeply sequenced to estimate repertoire size and the extent of clonotype sharing between individuals. To increase sequencing depth and limit assay-specific biases, TCR repertoire library preparation and sequencing were carried out by different laboratories using diverse techniques. Leukapheresis yielded between about 0.8 and 8.9 billion PBMCs per donor.

TCR CDR3 regions were amplified from genomic DNA by multiplex PCR using the deep immunoSEQ assay. Extracted genomic DNA from each cell subset was spread evenly across all wells of several immunoSEQ 96-well plates, with each plate serving as a replicate. Each replicate PCR for unsorted PBMC received roughly 290 ng genomic DNA, equal to about 30,000 T cell genomes. Genomic DNA from unsorted PBMC was sequenced over ten immunoSEQ deep assay plates. The purified libraries were quantified using a Qubit 3.0 fluorometer, sized with a Bioanalyzer 2100, and then quantified again using the KAPA Library Quantification kit. Every immunoSEQ 96-well plate was sequenced on a separate single-read 150-cycle Illumina NextSeq 550 flow cell. As for the original processing: Because the immunoSEQ output included only junctional sequences and no quality scores, the filtering could not be the same as the filtering used for full-length reads. To assign V/J genes and CDR3, sequences were annotated against IMGT germline references using PyIR, a Python wrapper for IgBLAST v1.9. Reads with weak V/J assignments (E-value above 1e-6), missing CDR3, stop codons, out-of-frame junctions, or ambiguous translated residues were removed. V3J clonotypes were defined as sequences sharing the same inferred V gene, J gene, and CDR3 amino acid sequence. To compute the percentage overlap between repertoires, the number of shared unique clonotypes was divided by the size of the smaller repertoire. Three approaches were used to assess repertoire richness: RTK rarefaction, the Chao1 estimator, and Recon v2.1 estimates of unobserved clonotypes. TCRdb stores this immuneACCESS table with in-frame sequences only. Part of the clones is absent; in the studies checked, under half of the shortfall reflects unresolved V genes, and no reason is known for the rest. V and J calls plus clone size are reproduced from that table; the DNA served to infer D and trimming. Here the sample has over 95,000 clones; more than 45% occur a single time. The ten largest make up approximately 16% of the sample.

What the study reported, not specific to this receptor: Based on pairwise subsampling, the degree of clonotype sharing among donors was expected to be affected by sequencing depth. Because the study included only a small number of donors, the genetic and exposure-history diversity represented was limited. Only blood was sampled, and tissue TCR repertoires likely differ from those in blood.

Including cysteine and phenylalanine, the CDR3 has 14 amino acids. The sequence is cut down to CDR3 DNA, 42 bases in frame from base 1. V is reduced by 2 bases and J by 1 base, leaving a spacing of 8 bases between them. The germline V gene (reference sequence) supplies CDR1 SEHNR and CDR2 FQNEAQ. The donors were healthy, HIV-negative adults with no recently reported acute infections or vaccinations. Only Caucasian adults living in Nashville, Tennessee, USA were represented among the donors. For unsorted samples, approximately 89 million PBMCs were counted, and genomic DNA was extracted using the QIAamp DNA Blood Mini kit. Blood was obtained by leukapheresis, after which PBMCs were separated by Ficoll-Histopaque density gradient centrifugation and cryopreserved in liquid nitrogen vapor phase.

This chain joins TRBV7-9 to TRBJ2-5; no D gene call is confident. The origin of this receptor is a woman between 40 and 55 years old in good health. Some clones in this sample may be carry-over from other donors' samples. Sequencing input: PBMCs. The nucleotide sequence is given as TGTGCCAGCAGCTTACCCGGGTCCCAAGAGACCCAGTACTTC. This encodes CASSLPGSQETQYF.